This TCR beta chain was observed in a study of blood T cell repertoires in COVID-19. As for the study in general: Sites across the United States, Italy and Spain contributed samples from acute and convalescent COVID-19. T cells, B-cell-depleted T cells, or PBMCs provided the cDNA or gDNA that served as material.

The V gene's germline CDR1 is LGHNA and CDR2 YSLEER. Germline trimming cut 5 bases from V and 5 bases from J; bases unmatched to any gene: 10. The CDR3 contains 17 residues. How the authors handled the data: Nucleated cell counts were estimated from reference gene primer amplification. Clones were read by immunoSEQ multiplex PCR, and TCRdb kept only the in-frame ones, dropping some. V and J calls plus clone size are reproduced from that table; the DNA served to infer D and trimming. This table has 70,000 or so clones, more than 85% appearing once. The sequence was collected from a man between 65 and 85 years old with active COVID-19. This chain connects TRBV4-3 to TRBJ2-2, with 11 bases that match TRBD2. The sequenced material came from peripheral blood. CDR3 nucleotide sequence: TGCGCCAGCAGCGCACAACTAGCGGGAGTAGGTACCGGGGAGCTGTTTTTT. Its protein is CASSAQLAGVGTGELFF.